The 8 T cell receptor beta chains below come from one sample, sequenced in a study of early T cells in non-severe SARS-CoV-2 infection. From the 5' RACE reads, TCRdb called clonotypes with MiXCR, one entry per CDR3 protein. This sample has roughly 80,000 distinct CDR3 sequences; around 11% occur once, and the top ten carry 12%. The source was whole blood, collected at baseline. The origin of the receptors is an adult who was a healthcare worker with PCR-confirmed SARS-CoV-2 infection or an uninfected control (not recorded which).

Note on this clonotype: The junction departs from the called germline gene at one end, perhaps through a read error. This sequence joins TRBV10-3 and TRBJ2-6, with D maybe TRBD1 (5 bases). Looked up from germline, CDR1 is ENHRY and CDR2 is SYGVKD. This CDR3 comprises 17 residues. CDR3 DNA sequence: TGTGCCATCCCCGCCCCCCCAGCGAACTCTGGGGCCAACGCCCTGACTTTC. Its translation: CAIPAPPANSGANALTF.

This chain joins TRBV7-9 and TRBJ2-2; 7 nucleotides agree with TRBD2. The CDR3 length is 17 residues. V trimming: 1 base; J trimming: 7 bases; junction bases outside the gene matches: 12. Germline-derived CDR1 and CDR2 are SEHNR and FQNEAQ (reference sequence). The DNA of the CDR3 is TGTGCCAGCAGCTTAGACCTTAGCGGGCTATTTGGCGGGGAGCTGTTTTTT. This translates into CASSLDLSGLFGGELFF. Full variable domain (rest looked up from reference TRBV7-9 and TRBJ2-2): DTGVSQNPRHKITKRGQNVTFRCDPISEHNRLYWYRQTLGQGPEFLTYFQNEAQLEKSRLLSDRFSAERPKGSFSTLEIQRTEQGDSAMYLCASSLDLSGLFGGELFFGEGSRLTVL.

This clonotype was seen at least ten times. The rearrangement links TRBV6-5 to TRBJ1-1; D may be TRBD1 (6 bases). The V gene's germline CDR1 is MNHEY and CDR2 SVGAGI. There are 10 residues in the CDR3. Trimming removed 11 bases at V and 5 bases at J, with 9 bases between. CDR3 DNA sequence: TGTGCCTCTAGGGGGACTGAAGCTTTCTTT. It translates to CASRGTEAFF.

This clonotype was recorded a few times. The CDR3 loop is CAWGTNYGYTF. The CDR3 nucleotides read TGTGCCTGGGGTACTAACTATGGCTACACCTTC. This rearrangement joins TRBV30 to TRBJ1-2, with no clear D. Germline V gene data show CDR1 as GTSNPN and CDR2 as SVGIG (reference sequence). Trimming pared 5 bases from V and 0 bases from J, leaving 4 bases between. The CDR3 has 11 amino acids.

The chain joins TRBV4-3 to TRBJ1-6, with 10 bases aligning to TRBD1. V gave up 0 bases and J gave up 8 bases; unmatched junction bases: 4. This CDR3 comprises 16 residues. Germline V gene sequence: CDR1 LGHNA, CDR2 YSLEER. This CDR3 reads CASSQETGTGDSPLHF. DNA for the CDR3: TGCGCCAGCAGCCAAGAAACCGGGACAGGGGATTCACCCCTCCACTTT.

This chain joins TRBV11-2 and TRBJ2-7; 9 nucleotides line up with TRBD1. CDR1 and CDR2 (germline): SGHAT, FQNNGV. Unmatched junction bases numbered 6, after V lost 5 bases and J lost 4 bases. The CDR3 has 14 residues. The CDR3 DNA sequence: TGTGCCAGCAGCACAGGGGGCTATGAATACGAGCAGTACTTC. Its protein is CASSTGGYEYEQYF.

This clonotype showed up just a few times. This sequence joins TRBV11-2 and TRBJ2-7; 8 bases are a match to TRBD1. The CDR3 is 14 residues long. In germline, CDR1 is SGHAT, CDR2 FQNNGV. Trimming took 3 bases from V and 4 from J; bases not matched to a gene: 5. CDR3 in DNA: TGTGCCAGCAGCTTTGACAGGGGTTCTTACGAGCAGTACTTC. It codes for CASSFDRGSYEQYF. The variable domain in full, with the rest retrieved from reference TRBV11-2 and TRBJ2-7, is EAGVAQSPRYKIIEKRQSVAFWCNPISGHATLYWYQQILGQGPKLLIQFQNNGVVDDSQLPKDRFSAERLKGVDSTLKIQPAKLEDSAVYLCASSFDRGSYEQYFGPGTRLTVT.

This clonotype appeared many times. The chain's CDR3 is CASKLPNEKLFF. CDR3 DNA: TGTGCCAGCAAGTTGCCGAATGAAAAACTGTTTTTT. The rearrangement links TRBV6-6 to TRBJ1-4; D gene unclear. The V gene's germline CDR1 is MNHNY and CDR2 SVGAGI (reference sequence). V lost 7 bases, J lost 5 bases, and 8 bases lay in between. This CDR3 region has 12 residues.